This entry concerns a single T cell receptor (beta chain). Its antigen is unknown. Combining a sample-barcoded 5' primer with a J-beta primer mix, a second PCR ran for about 6 to 11 cycles. One entry per CDR3 protein results from TCRdb running MiXCR on the 5' RACE reads. The sample lists some 1.5 million distinct CDR3 sequences, under 55% occurring once. The data originate from a study of blood T cells in healthy people across ages. General study points: It was not known whether donors were CMV positive (a possible confounder of expanded clonotype changes). One million T cells yielded diversity estimates that were considered underestimates. Across the age range, TCR beta diversity per million T cells fell in a roughly linear way.

V gave up 5 bases and J gave up 11 bases, with 13 bases separating them. Germline-derived CDR1 and CDR2 are SGHTA and FQGNSA. The CDR3 covers 13 residues. This sequence was found in a woman aged 18 to 35 in good health. The sample comprised blood. The chain links TRBV7-2 to TRBJ1-6, with a possible D match to TRBD1 (5 bases). In nucleotides, the CDR3 is TGTGCCAGCAGCGATTCGACAGCGGCACCCCTCCACTTT. It codes for CASSDSTAAPLHF. Combining the CDR3 with reference TRBV7-2 and TRBJ1-6 gives the whole variable domain GAGVSQSPSNKVTEKGKDVELRCDPISGHTALYWYRQSLGQGLEFLIYFQGNSAPDKSGLPSDRFSAERTGGSVSTLTIQRTQQEDSAVYLCASSDSTAAPLHFGNGTRLTVT.